This TCR beta chain was observed in a study of cytomegalovirus exposure and HLA in healthy donors. Whole-study context: Among about 400 genotyped donors, about 80% fell in the Caucasian-associated ancestry cluster.

Both 60 Vbeta primers and 13 Jbeta primers went into the PCR. The table came from immunoSEQ multiplex PCR; TCRdb's copy has only in-frame clones and leaves some out. The table for this sample gives approximately 100,000 clones. The CDR3 contains 14 residues. Germline V gene lookup returns CDR1 MNHEY and CDR2 SMNVEV (reference sequence). Study-level results: Later work associated 17,000 or so TCR beta sequences with HLA alleles at 0.05 false discovery rate.

About this clone: What it binds is not known.

Sequencing input: PBMCs. This sequence was found in a middle-aged man in good health and CMV-seronegative. The chain couples TRBV27 to TRBJ2-5, with 8 bases identical to TRBD1. The DNA end is more similar to TRBJ2-7, so the J call may be wrong. The CDR3 protein is CASRQTGGPYEQYF. The CDR3, as DNA: TGTGCCAGCAGGCAAACAGGGGGACCCTACGAGCAGTACTTC.